These T cell receptor beta chains were read from a single sample in a study of blood T cell repertoires in COVID-19. The assay was immunoSEQ multiplex PCR, and TCRdb's table has in-frame clones only and misses some. The sample shows about 280,000 clones, 70% to 90% of them seen only once. The sequenced material came from peripheral blood. These receptors all stem from a woman in her twenties or thirties who had recovered from COVID-19. CDR3s include the opening cysteine and the closing phenylalanine or tryptophan. Each record gives: J gene, D gene, V gene, clone size, CDR3 DNA, CDR3 protein. D genes are given only for firm matches. The size entry is marked missing in some rows and otherwise reads once, few, many or a size class.

j_gene: TRBJ1-2; d_gene: NA; v_gene: TRBV2; abundance: NA; CDR3nt: TGTGCCAGCAGAGTGGAGGGCAACTATGGCTACACCTTC; CDR3aa: CASRVEGNYGYTF
j_gene: TRBJ1-2; d_gene: TRBD1; v_gene: TRBV5-1; abundance: NA; CDR3nt: TGCGCCAGCGACCCGGGACAGGGCGCCGTCTACACCTTC; CDR3aa: CASDPGQGAVYTF
j_gene: TRBJ2-1; d_gene: TRBD2; v_gene: TRBV6-5; abundance: NA; CDR3nt: TGTGCCAGTAGCGGGAGCGGAGACAATGAGCAGTTCTTC; CDR3aa: CASSGSGDNEQFF
j_gene: TRBJ2-2; d_gene: TRBD2; v_gene: TRBV29-1; abundance: NA; CDR3nt: TGCAGCGCGAATCGGGGGGTCGGGACCGGGGAGCTGTTTTTT; CDR3aa: CSANRGVGTGELFF
j_gene: TRBJ1-5; d_gene: TRBD1; v_gene: TRBV19; abundance: NA; CDR3nt: TGTGCCAGTACCCCATGGGCAGGGGGCGACCAGCCCCAGCATTTT; CDR3aa: CASTPWAGGDQPQHF
j_gene: TRBJ1-1; d_gene: NA; v_gene: TRBV7-3; abundance: NA; CDR3nt: TGTGCCAGCAGCTCGGACAGATACAACACTGAAGCTTTCTTT; CDR3aa: CASSSDRYNTEAFF
j_gene: TRBJ1-2; d_gene: NA; v_gene: TRBV7-9; abundance: NA; CDR3nt: TGTGCCAGCAGCTTAGAGGGGCAGGGCCATGGCTACACCTTC; CDR3aa: CASSLEGQGHGYTF
j_gene: TRBJ2-7; d_gene: TRBD2; v_gene: TRBV7-3; abundance: once; CDR3nt: TGTGCCAGCAGCGCATATAGCGGGAGTACGTACGAGCAGTACTTC; CDR3aa: CASSAYSGSTYEQYF
j_gene: TRBJ1-5; d_gene: TRBD1; v_gene: TRBV6-5; abundance: NA; CDR3nt: TGTGCCAGCAGAGACAGGGGGCAGGGTCAGCCCCAGCATTTT; CDR3aa: CASRDRGQGQPQHF
j_gene: TRBJ1-2; d_gene: NA; v_gene: TRBV7-6; abundance: NA; CDR3nt: TGTGCCAGCAGCCAAAGCAGGGAACCCCCTTCATATGGCTACACCTTC; CDR3aa: CASSQSREPPSYGYTF
j_gene: TRBJ1-5; d_gene: NA; v_gene: TRBV24-1; abundance: NA; CDR3nt: TGTGCCACCAGTAAGAAGTTCAGGGGATACCAGCCCCAGCATTTT; CDR3aa: CATSKKFRGYQPQHF
j_gene: TRBJ1-2; d_gene: NA; v_gene: TRBV7-9; abundance: NA; CDR3nt: TGTGCCAGCAGCTTGGGGACACCTTTTGGCTACACCTTC; CDR3aa: CASSLGTPFGYTF
j_gene: TRBJ2-7; d_gene: NA; v_gene: TRBV7-2; abundance: NA; CDR3nt: TGTGCCAGCAGCTTAGGTTCTGTATCTTACGAGCAGTACTTC; CDR3aa: CASSLGSVSYEQYF
j_gene: TRBJ2-1; d_gene: NA; v_gene: TRBV6-5; abundance: NA; CDR3nt: TGTGCCAGCAGCAACCGCGGAGGCGGGAACAATGAGCAGTTCTTC; CDR3aa: CASSNRGGGNNEQFF
j_gene: TRBJ1-2; d_gene: TRBD1; v_gene: TRBV5-1; abundance: NA; CDR3nt: TGCGCCAGCGTCCCGGGACAGGGAAACTATGGCTACACCTTC; CDR3aa: CASVPGQGNYGYTF
j_gene: TRBJ2-1; d_gene: TRBD2; v_gene: TRBV2; abundance: NA; CDR3nt: TGTGCCAGCAGTGAAGCGGATCGGGGGGGTCCATACAATGAGCAGTTCTTC; CDR3aa: CASSEADRGGPYNEQFF